What follows are 8 T cell receptor beta chains derived from one specimen sequenced in a study of T-cell memory formation after mild COVID-19. TCRdb ran MiXCR on the 5' RACE reads and lists one entry per CDR3 protein. The table has 350,000 to 500,000 distinct CDR3 sequences, about 20% seen once. Sequenced material: PBMCs or a T cell subset sorted from them (not recorded which). These receptors came from an adult woman who had mild COVID-19 (a few samples of this study predate the infection). Cell type and time point are not known.

The CDR3 DNA reads as TGTGCCAGCAGCTTAGACCCAGCGGGGGGGCTACGAGAGACCCAGTACTTC. Translated, it gives CASSLDPAGGLRETQYF. The chain employs TRBV11-2 and TRBJ2-5, with 10 bases lining up with TRBD2. This CDR3 is 17 amino acids long. Germline trimming cut 0 bases from V and 4 bases from J; bases unmatched to any gene: 8. The germline gives CDR1 SGHAT, CDR2 FQNNGV. Supplemented by reference TRBV11-2 and TRBJ2-5, the full variable domain reads EAGVAQSPRYKIIEKRQSVAFWCNPISGHATLYWYQQILGQGPKLLIQFQNNGVVDDSQLPKDRFSAERLKGVDSTLKIQPAKLEDSAVYLCASSLDPAGGLRETQYFGPGTRLLVL.

This rearrangement joins TRBV20-1 to TRBJ2-3; D is perhaps TRBD2 (5 bases). This CDR3 contains 16 residues. The V gene lost 3 bases and the J gene lost 0 bases, with 16 bases spanning the gap. CDR1 and CDR2 (germline): DFQATT, SNEGSKA (reference sequence). The CDR3 DNA sequence: TGCAGTGCTAGGACTTTCGTAGCGTCGAGCACAGATACGCAGTATTTT. Its translation: CSARTFVASSTDTQYF.

The sample holds one count of this clonotype. The chain carries TRBV6-5 and TRBJ2-6; D is possibly TRBD1 (6 bases). V was shortened by 5 bases and J by 0 bases, with 11 bases between the two germline ends. The CDR3 sequence is 16 residues long. The V gene's germline CDR1 is MNHEY and CDR2 SVGAGI. The CDR3 region has the DNA TGTGCCAGCAGTAAATTGGACAGCTCTGGGGCCAACGTCCTGACTTTC. This gives the protein CASSKLDSSGANVLTF.

This chain uses TRBV2 with TRBJ1-5; 8 bases are shared with TRBD1. Unmatched junction bases numbered 7, after V lost 5 bases and J lost 4 bases. Germline V gives CDR1 SNHLY, CDR2 FYNNEI. The CDR3 consists of 15 residues. CDR3 loop: CASSRQGTGNQPQHF. In nucleotides, the CDR3 is TGTGCCAGCAGTAGACAGGGGACAGGTAATCAGCCCCAGCATTTT.

The chain carries TRBV6-6 and TRBJ2-2; 9 bases fit TRBD2. This CDR3 has 15 residues. Germline values: CDR1 MNHNY, CDR2 SVGAGI (reference sequence). V was pared by 6 bases and J by 5 bases, with 7 bases of the junction left unmatched. The CDR3 coding sequence is TGTGCCAGCAGGCCAGCGGGGGGAAAGACCGGGGAGCTGTTTTTT. As protein: CASRPAGGKTGELFF.

The chain combines TRBV4-1 with TRBJ2-2, with 7 bases lining up with TRBD2. Germline trimming cut 3 bases from V and 0 bases from J; bases unmatched to any gene: 7. The CDR3 is 17 amino acids. Germline loops: CDR1 MGHRA, CDR2 YSYEKL. CDR3 in amino acids: CASSHIGEGPNTGELFF. The CDR3 nucleotides read TGCGCCAGCAGCCACATAGGGGAGGGACCGAACACCGGGGAGCTGTTTTTT.

This chain joins TRBV7-2 and TRBJ1-6, with no clear D. The ends were cut back, 0 bases at V and 10 bases at J, with 10 bases in the middle. From germline, CDR1 is SGHTA and CDR2 FQGNSA. CDR3 length equals 14 residues. CDR3 in DNA: TGTGCCAGCAGCTTAGCGTGGAAGGACTCACCCCTCCACTTT. Translation gives CASSLAWKDSPLHF.

There are many counts of this clonotype. The genes are TRBV29-1 and TRBJ2-7; D gene uncertain. CDR1 is SQVTM, CDR2 ANQGSEA, per germline. Trimming stripped 3 bases from V and 2 bases from J, with 8 bases between. The CDR3 runs to 12 residues. The chain's CDR3 is CSVDSGTYEQYF. The CDR3 coding sequence is TGCAGCGTTGACAGTGGAACCTACGAGCAGTACTTC.